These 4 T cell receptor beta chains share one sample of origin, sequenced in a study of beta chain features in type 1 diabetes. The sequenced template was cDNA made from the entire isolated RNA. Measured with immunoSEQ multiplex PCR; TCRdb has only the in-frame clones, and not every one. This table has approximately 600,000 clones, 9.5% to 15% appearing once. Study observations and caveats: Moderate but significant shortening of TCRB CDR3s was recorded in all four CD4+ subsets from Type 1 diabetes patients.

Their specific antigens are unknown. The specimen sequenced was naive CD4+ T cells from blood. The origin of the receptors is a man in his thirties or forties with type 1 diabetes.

CDR3 nucleotide sequence: TGTGCCTGGAGTCGGAGAGGGAGCTCCTATAATTCACCCCTCCACTTT. Its translation: CAWSRRGSSYNSPLHF. The chain recombines TRBV30 with TRBJ1-6; D remains ambiguous. The V end was cut by 2 bases, the J end by 0 bases, with 11 bases between. The CDR3 contains 16 residues. The V gene's germline CDR1 is GTSNPN and CDR2 SVGIG (reference sequence).

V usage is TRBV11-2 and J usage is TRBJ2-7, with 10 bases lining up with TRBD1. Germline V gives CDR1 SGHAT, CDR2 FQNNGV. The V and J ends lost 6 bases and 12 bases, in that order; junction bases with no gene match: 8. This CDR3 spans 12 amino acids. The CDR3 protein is CASSFNRDRGYF. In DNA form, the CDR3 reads TGTGCCAGCAGTTTCAACCGGGACAGGGGGTACTTC. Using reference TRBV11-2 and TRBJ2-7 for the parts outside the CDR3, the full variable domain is EAGVAQSPRYKIIEKRQSVAFWCNPISGHATLYWYQQILGQGPKLLIQFQNNGVVDDSQLPKDRFSAERLKGVDSTLKIQPAKLEDSAVYLCASSFNRDRGYFGPGTRLTVT.

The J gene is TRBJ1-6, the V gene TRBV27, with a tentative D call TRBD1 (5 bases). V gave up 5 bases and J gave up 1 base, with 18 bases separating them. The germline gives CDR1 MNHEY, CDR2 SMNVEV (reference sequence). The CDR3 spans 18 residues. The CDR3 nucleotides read TGTGCCAGCAGTCCCCTTCCGGGGGGGAAGTCCTATAATTCACCCCTCCACTTT. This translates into CASSPLPGGKSYNSPLHF.

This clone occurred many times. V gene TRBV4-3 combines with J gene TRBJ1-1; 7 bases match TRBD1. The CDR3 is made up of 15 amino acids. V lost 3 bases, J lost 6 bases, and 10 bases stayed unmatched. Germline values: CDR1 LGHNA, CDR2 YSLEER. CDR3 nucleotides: TGCGCCAGCAGCCAGCAGACAGGGTTCCTCTCTGAAGCTTTCTTT. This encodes CASSQQTGFLSEAFF.